This TCR beta chain was identified in a study of T cells in Graves' hyperthyroidism and ophthalmopathy. Amplified TCR beta CDR3 regions derived from RNA transcripts. HTBI primers were the set used in a first-round RT-PCR of the TCR CDR3. TCRdb called the multiplex PCR reads again in MiXCR, with one record for every CDR3 protein. The repertoire holds about 640,000 distinct CDR3 sequences, with 20% to 25% as singletons. The CDR3 is 13 residues long. Germline lookup yields CDR1 SGHDN and CDR2 FVKESK. V was shortened by 2 bases and J by 8 bases, with 10 bases between the two germline ends. This clonotype was seen a handful of times. Its antigen is unknown. General study findings and limits: Stable hyperthyroidism was separated from ophthalmopathy by a model based on 13 V-J features.

This receptor was taken from a man aged 25-45 years with Graves' ophthalmopathy. Sequencing was performed on blood. This chain uses TRBV14 with TRBJ2-1, with D possibly being TRBD1 or TRBD2 (5 bases each). The CDR3 DNA sequence: TGTGCCAGCAGCCAATTAACGGGGCATGAGCAGTTCTTC. Translated, it gives CASSQLTGHEQFF.